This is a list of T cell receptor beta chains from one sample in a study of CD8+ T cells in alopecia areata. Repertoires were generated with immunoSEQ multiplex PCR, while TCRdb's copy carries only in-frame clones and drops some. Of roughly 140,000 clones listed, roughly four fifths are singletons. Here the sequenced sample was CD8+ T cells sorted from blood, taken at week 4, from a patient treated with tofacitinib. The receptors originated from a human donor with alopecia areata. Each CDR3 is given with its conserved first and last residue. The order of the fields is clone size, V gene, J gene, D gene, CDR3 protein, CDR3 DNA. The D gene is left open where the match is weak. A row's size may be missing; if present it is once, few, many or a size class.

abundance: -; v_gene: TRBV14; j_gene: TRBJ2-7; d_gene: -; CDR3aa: CASSHVTDRFYEQYF; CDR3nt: TGTGCCAGCAGCCACGTCACAGACCGTTTCTACGAGCAGTACTTC
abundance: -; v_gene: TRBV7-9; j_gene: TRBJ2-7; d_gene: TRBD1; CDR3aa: CASSQTGGYEQYF; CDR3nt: TGTGCCAGCAGCCAAACAGGGGGCTACGAGCAGTACTTC
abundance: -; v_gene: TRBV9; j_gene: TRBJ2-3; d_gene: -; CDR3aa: CASSPYEVSTDTQYF; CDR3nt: TGTGCCAGCAGCCCCTACGAGGTTAGCACAGATACGCAGTATTTT
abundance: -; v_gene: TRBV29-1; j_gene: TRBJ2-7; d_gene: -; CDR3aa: CSVEQAGYRRQYF; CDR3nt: TGCAGCGTTGAACAGGCAGGATATAGGCGGCAGTACTTC
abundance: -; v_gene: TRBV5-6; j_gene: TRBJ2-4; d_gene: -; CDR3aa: CASSLGLPLAKNIQYF; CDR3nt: TGTGCCAGCAGCTTGGGGCTGCCACTAGCCAAAAACATTCAGTACTTC
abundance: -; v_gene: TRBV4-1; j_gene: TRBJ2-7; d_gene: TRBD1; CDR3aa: CASSHPGQGIYEQYF; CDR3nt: TGCGCCAGCAGCCACCCCGGACAGGGAATTTACGAGCAGTACTTC
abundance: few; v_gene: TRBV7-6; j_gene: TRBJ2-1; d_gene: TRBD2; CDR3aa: CASSLGTSGGPNEQFF; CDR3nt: TGTGCCAGCAGCCTAGGGACTAGCGGGGGGCCGAATGAGCAGTTCTTC
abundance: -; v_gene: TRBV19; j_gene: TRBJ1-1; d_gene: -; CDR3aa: CASSIDPMAGTEAFF; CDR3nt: TGTGCCAGTAGTATAGACCCAATGGCCGGGACTGAAGCTTTCTTT
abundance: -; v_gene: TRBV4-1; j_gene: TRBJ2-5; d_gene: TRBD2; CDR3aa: CASSPSGLASGNQETQYF; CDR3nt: TGCGCCAGCAGCCCCTCAGGACTAGCGAGTGGGAACCAAGAGACCCAGTACTTC
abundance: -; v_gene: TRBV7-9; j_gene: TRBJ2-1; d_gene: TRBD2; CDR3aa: CASSLVTGLRNNEQFF; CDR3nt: TGTGCCAGCAGCTTAGTGACGGGACTAAGGAACAATGAGCAGTTCTTC
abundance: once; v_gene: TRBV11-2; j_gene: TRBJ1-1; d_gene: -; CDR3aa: CASSLKTPLLNTEAFF; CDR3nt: TGTGCCAGCAGCCTCAAAACACCGTTACTGAACACTGAAGCTTTCTTT
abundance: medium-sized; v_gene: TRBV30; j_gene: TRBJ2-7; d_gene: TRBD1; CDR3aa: CAWSGTGPNEQYF; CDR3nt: TGTGCCTGGAGTGGGACAGGTCCCAACGAGCAGTACTTC
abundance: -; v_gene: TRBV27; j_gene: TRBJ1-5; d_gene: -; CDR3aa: CASSYSGNQPQHF; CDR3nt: TGTGCCAGCAGTTACAGCGGCAATCAGCCCCAGCATTTT
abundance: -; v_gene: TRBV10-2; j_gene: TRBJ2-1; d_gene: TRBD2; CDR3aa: CASRETSGGAREQFF; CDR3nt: TGCGCCAGCAGGGAGACTAGCGGGGGGGCCCGTGAGCAGTTCTTC
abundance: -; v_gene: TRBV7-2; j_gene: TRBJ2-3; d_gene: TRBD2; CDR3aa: CASSFLAGGTDTQYF; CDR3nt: TGTGCCAGCAGCTTCCTAGCGGGGGGGACAGATACGCAGTATTTT
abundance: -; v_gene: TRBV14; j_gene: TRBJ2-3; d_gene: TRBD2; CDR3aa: CASSQVERGGLDTQYF; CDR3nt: TGTGCCAGCAGCCAAGTCGAGCGGGGGGGTCTCGATACGCAGTATTTT
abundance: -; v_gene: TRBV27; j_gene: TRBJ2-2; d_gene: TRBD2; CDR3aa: CASRERGGWNTGELFF; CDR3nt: TGTGCCAGCCGAGAGCGGGGGGGCTGGAACACCGGGGAGCTGTTTTTT
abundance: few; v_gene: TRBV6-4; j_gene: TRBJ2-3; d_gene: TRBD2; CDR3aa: CASSARAGGPEDTQYF; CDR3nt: TGTGCCAGCAGTGCTCGAGCGGGGGGGCCGGAAGATACGCAGTATTTT
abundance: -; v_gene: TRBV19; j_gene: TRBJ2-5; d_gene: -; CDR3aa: CASSPSRSYQETQYF; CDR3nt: TGTGCCAGTAGTCCCTCGAGGTCGTACCAAGAGACCCAGTACTTC
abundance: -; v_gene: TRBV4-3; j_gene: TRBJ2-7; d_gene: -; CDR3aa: CASSQEAGREQYF; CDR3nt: TGCGCCAGCAGCCAAGAGGCCGGAAGAGAGCAGTACTTC
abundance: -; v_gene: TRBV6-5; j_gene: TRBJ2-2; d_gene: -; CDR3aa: CASSGTSNTGELFF; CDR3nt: TGTGCCAGCTCCGGGACTTCGAACACCGGGGAGCTGTTTTTT
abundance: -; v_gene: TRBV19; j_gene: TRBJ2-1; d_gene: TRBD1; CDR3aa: CASSPGGDYNEQFF; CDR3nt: TGTGCCAGTAGCCCAGGGGGAGATTACAATGAGCAGTTCTTC
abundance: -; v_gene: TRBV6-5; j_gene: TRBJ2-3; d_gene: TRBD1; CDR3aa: CASSYTTGSPDTQYF; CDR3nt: TGTGCCAGCAGTTACACGACAGGGAGCCCAGATACGCAGTATTTT
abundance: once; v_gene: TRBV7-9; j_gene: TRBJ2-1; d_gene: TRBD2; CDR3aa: CASSPRGGGTYNEQFF; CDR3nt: TGTGCCAGCAGCCCCAGAGGCGGGGGAACCTACAATGAGCAGTTCTTC
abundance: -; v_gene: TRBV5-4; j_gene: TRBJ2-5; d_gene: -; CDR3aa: CASSLDGRGFGTQYF; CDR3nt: TGTGCCAGCAGCTTGGATGGGCGGGGTTTTGGGACCCAGTACTTC
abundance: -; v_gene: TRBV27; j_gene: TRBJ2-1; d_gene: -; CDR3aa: CASSLGGPYNEQFF; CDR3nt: TGTGCCAGCAGTTTGGGGGGACCTTACAATGAGCAGTTCTTC
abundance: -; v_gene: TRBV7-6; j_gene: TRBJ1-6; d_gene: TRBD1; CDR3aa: CASSLGTGVVSPLHF; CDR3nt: TGTGCCAGCAGCTTAGGGACAGGGGTCGTTTCACCCCTCCACTTT
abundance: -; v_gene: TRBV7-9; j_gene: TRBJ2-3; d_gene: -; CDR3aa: CASSLASDTQYF; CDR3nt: TGTGCCAGCAGCTTAGCGTCAGATACGCAGTATTTT
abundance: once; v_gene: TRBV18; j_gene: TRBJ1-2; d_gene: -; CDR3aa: CASSLRQALNYGYTF; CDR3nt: TGTGCCAGCTCACTTCGACAGGCGCTTAACTATGGCTACACCTTC
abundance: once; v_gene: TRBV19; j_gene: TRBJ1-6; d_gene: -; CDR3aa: CASSLGQLLSPLHF; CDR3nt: TGTGCCAGTAGTCTAGGACAGCTCTTGTCACCCCTCCACTTT
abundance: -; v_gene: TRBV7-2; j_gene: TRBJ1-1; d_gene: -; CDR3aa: CASSYTANTEAFF; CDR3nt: TGTGCCAGCAGCTATACAGCGAACACTGAAGCTTTCTTT
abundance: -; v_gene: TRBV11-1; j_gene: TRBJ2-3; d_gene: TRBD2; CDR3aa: CASSFRAGASDTQYF; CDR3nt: TGTGCCAGCAGCTTTCGAGCGGGGGCCTCAGATACGCAGTATTTT
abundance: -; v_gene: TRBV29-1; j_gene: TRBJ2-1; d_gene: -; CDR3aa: CSVHTNEQFF; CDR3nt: TGCAGCGTCCATACCAATGAGCAGTTCTTC
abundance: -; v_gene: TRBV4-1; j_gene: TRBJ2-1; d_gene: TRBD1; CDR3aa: CASSDRGLANEQFF; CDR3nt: TGCGCCAGCAGCGACAGGGGCCTCGCTAATGAGCAGTTCTTC
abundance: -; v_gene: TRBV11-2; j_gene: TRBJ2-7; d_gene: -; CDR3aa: CASSLDQGGSYEQYF; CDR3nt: TGTGCCAGCAGCTTAGATCAGGGCGGGTCCTACGAGCAGTACTTC
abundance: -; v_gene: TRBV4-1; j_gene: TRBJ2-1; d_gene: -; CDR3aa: CASSPRLDTYNEQFF; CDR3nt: TGCGCCAGCAGCCCTCGACTAGACACCTACAATGAGCAGTTCTTC
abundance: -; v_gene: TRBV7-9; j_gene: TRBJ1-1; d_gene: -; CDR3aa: CASSLALGWNTEAFF; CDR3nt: TGTGCCAGCAGCTTAGCTCTGGGCTGGAACACTGAAGCTTTCTTT